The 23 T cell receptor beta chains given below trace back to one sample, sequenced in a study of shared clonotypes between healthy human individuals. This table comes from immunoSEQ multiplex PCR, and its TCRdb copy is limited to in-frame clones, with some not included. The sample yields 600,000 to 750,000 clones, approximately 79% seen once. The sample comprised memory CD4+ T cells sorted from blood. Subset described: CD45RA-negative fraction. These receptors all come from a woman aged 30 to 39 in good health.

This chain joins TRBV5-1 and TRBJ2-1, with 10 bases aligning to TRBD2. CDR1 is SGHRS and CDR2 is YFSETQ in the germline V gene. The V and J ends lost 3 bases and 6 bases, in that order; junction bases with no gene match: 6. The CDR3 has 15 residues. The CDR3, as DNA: TGCGCCAGCAGCTCGGGACTAGCGATGATCAATGAGCAGTTCTTC. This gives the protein CASSSGLAMINEQFF.

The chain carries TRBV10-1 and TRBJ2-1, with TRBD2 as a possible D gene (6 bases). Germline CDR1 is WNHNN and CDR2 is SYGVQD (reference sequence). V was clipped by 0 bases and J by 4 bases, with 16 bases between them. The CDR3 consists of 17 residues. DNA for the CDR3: TGCGCCAGCAGTGAGTCTATCGTTCGGGCGGGATACAATGAGCAGTTCTTC. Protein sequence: CASSESIVRAGYNEQFF.

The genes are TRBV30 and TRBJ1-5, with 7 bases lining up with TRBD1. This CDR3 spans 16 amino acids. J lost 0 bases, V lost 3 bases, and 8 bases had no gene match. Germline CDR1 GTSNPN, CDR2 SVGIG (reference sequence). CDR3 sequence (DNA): TGTGCCTGGAGCGTGAAGGGGGCATATAGCAATCAGCCCCAGCATTTT. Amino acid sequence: CAWSVKGAYSNQPQHF.

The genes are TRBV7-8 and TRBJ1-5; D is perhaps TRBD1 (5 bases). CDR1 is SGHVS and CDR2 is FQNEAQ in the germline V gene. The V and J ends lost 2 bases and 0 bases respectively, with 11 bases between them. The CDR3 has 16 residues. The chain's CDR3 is CASSLSGRTSNQPQHF. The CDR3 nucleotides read TGTGCCAGCAGCTTATCGGGACGGACTAGCAATCAGCCCCAGCATTTT.

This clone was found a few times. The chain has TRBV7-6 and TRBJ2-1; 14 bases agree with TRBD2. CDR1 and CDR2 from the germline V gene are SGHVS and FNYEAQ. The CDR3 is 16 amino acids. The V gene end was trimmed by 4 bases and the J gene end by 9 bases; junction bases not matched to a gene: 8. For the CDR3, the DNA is TGTGCCAGCAGCTCGCGAGGGACTAGCGGGAGTCGTGAGCAGTTCTTC. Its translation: CASSSRGTSGSREQFF.

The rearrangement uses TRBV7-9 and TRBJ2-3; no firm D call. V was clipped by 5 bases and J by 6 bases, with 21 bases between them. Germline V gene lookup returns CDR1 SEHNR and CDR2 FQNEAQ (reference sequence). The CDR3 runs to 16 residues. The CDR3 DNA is TGTGCCAGCAGCCAAGGTGGGGATATGGATCTCGATACGCAGTATTTT. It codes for CASSQGGDMDLDTQYF.

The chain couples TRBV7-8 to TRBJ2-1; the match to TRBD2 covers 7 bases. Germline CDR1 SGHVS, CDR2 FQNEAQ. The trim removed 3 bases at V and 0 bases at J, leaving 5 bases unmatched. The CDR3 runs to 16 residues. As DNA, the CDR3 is TGTGCCAGCAGCTTGAGCGGGGCAAGCTCCTACAATGAGCAGTTCTTC. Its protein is CASSLSGASSYNEQFF.

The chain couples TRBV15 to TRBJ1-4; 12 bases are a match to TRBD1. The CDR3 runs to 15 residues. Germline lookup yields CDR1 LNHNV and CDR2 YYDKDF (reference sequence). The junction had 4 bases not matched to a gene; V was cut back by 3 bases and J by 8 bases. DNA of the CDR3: TGTGCCACCAGCAGCTTCGGGACAGGGGGCGAAAAACTGTTTTTT. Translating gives CATSSFGTGGEKLFF.

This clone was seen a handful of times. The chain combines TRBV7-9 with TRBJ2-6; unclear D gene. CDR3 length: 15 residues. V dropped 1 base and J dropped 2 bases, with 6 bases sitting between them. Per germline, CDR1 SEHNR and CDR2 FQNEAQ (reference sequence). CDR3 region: CASSLGQAGANVLTF. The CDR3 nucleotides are TGTGCCAGCAGCTTAGGGCAGGCTGGGGCCAACGTCCTGACTTTC.

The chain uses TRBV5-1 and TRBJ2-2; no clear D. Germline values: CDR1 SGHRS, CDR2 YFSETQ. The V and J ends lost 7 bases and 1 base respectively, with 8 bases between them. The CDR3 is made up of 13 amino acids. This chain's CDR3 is CASDGGNTGELFF. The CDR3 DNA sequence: TGCGCCAGCGACGGCGGGAACACCGGGGAGCTGTTTTTT.

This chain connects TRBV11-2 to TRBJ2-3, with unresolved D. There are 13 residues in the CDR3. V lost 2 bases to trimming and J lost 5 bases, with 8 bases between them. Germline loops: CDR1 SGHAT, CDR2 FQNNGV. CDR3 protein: CASSLWPRDTQYF. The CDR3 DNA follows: TGTGCCAGCAGCTTATGGCCCAGAGATACGCAGTATTTT.

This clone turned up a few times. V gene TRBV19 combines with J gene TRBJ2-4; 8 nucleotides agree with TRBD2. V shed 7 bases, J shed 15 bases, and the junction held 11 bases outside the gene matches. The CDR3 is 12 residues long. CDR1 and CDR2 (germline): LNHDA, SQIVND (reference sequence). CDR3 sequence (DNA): TGTGCCAGTATCGCGGCGGGGGGCGGTTCGTACTTC. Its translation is CASIAAGGGSYF.

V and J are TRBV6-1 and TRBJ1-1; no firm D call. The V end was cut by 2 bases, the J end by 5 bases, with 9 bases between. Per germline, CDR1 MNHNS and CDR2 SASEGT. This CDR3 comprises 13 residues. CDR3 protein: CASSEIRSTEAFF. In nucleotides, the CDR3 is TGTGCCAGCAGTGAAATCCGCAGTACTGAAGCTTTCTTT.

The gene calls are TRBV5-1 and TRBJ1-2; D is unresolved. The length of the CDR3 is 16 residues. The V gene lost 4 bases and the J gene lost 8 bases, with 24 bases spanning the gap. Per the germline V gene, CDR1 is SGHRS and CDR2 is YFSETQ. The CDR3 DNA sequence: TGCGCCAGCAGCCTTTCCGACAATAAGGCGACTGGAGGCTACACCTTC. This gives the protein CASSLSDNKATGGYTF.

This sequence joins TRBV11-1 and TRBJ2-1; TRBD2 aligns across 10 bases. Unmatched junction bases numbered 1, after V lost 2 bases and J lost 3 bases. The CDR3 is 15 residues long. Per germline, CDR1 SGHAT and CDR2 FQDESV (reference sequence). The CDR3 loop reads CASSLLAGGYNEQFF. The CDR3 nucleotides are TGTGCCAGCAGCTTATTAGCGGGAGGCTACAATGAGCAGTTCTTC.

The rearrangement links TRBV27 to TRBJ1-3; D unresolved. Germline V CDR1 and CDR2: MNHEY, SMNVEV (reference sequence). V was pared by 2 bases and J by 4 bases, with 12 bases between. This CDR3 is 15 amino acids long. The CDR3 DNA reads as TGTGCCAGCAGTTTAAAAGGATTCCCCGGAAACACCATATATTTT. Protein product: CASSLKGFPGNTIYF.

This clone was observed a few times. In nucleotides, the CDR3 is TGCGCCAGCAGCGGCGGCGGGACGGGTTACGAGCAGTACTTC. This translates into CASSGGGTGYEQYF. The chain couples TRBV5-1 to TRBJ2-7; weak D call: TRBD2 (6 bases). The CDR3 covers 14 residues. In germline, CDR1 is SGHRS, CDR2 YFSETQ. Trimming removed 4 bases at V and 4 bases at J, with 15 bases between.

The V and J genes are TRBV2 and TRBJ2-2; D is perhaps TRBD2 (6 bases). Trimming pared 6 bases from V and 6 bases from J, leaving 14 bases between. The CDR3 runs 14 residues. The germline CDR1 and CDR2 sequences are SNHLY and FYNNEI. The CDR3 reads CASRRRGGPGELFF. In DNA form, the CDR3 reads TGTGCCAGCAGGCGGAGGGGAGGCCCCGGGGAGCTGTTTTTT.

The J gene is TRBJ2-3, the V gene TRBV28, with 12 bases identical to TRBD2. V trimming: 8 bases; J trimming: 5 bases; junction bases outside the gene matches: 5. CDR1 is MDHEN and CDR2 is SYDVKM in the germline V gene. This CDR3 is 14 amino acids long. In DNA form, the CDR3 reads TGTGCCAGCGCCTTGGGACTAGCGGGAGATACGCAGTATTTT. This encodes CASALGLAGDTQYF.

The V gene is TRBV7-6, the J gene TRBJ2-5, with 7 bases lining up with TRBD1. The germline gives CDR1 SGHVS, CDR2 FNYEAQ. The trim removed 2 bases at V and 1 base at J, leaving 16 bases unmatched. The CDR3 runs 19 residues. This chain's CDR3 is CASSLPLLVHGTVQETQYF. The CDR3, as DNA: TGTGCCAGCAGCTTACCGCTATTGGTTCACGGGACAGTCCAAGAGACCCAGTACTTC.

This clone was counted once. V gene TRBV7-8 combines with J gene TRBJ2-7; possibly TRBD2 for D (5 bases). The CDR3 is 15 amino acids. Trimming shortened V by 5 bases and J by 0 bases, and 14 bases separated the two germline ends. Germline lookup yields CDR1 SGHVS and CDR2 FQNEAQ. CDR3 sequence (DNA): TGTGCCAGCAGCCTACTAGGGCGGTTCTCCTACGAGCAGTACTTC. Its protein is CASSLLGRFSYEQYF.

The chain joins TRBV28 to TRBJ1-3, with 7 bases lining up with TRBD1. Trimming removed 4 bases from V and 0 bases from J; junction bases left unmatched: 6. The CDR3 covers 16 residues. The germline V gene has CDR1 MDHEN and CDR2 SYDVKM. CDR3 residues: CASSSDRDYSGNTIYF. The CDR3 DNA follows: TGTGCCAGCAGTTCTGACAGGGATTACTCTGGAAACACCATATATTTT.

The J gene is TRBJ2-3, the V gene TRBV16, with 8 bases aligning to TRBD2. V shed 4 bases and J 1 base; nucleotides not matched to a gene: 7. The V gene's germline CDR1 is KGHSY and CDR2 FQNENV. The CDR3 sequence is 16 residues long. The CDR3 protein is CASSPQAGGRTDTQYF. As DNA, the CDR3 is TGTGCCAGCAGCCCACAGGCGGGAGGTCGCACAGATACGCAGTATTTT.